One sample yielded the 5 T cell receptor beta chains listed below, sequenced in a study of CD8+CD57+ T cells in acquired aplastic anemia. CDR3 and TCR beta VDJ profiling relied on a genomic DNA template. TCRdb redid the calling of the reads with MiXCR, one entry per CDR3 protein. The sample contains around 170,000 distinct CDR3 sequences, 60% to 70% of which appear only once. The material sequenced was sorted CD4+, CD8+, or CD8+CD57+ T cells (not recorded which) from PBMCs. Source of these receptors: a human donor in good health.

This rearrangement joins TRBV2 to TRBJ2-7, with TRBD1 identical over 8 bases. The CDR3 covers 12 residues. The germline V gene has CDR1 SNHLY and CDR2 FYNNEI. J lost 12 bases, V lost 6 bases, and 10 bases had no gene match. This CDR3 reads CASSLLRGPPYF. The CDR3 DNA reads TGTGCCAGCAGCCTACTCAGGGGGCCCCCGTACTTC.

Details on this clonotype: One end of the junction does not line up with germline, which may come from a read error. V and J are TRBV24-1 and TRBJ2-7; 7 bases match TRBD1. The germline V gene encodes CDR1 KGHDR and CDR2 SFDVKD. CDR3 length: 14 amino acids. The CDR3: CAASATTGSYEQYF. The CDR3, as DNA: TGTGCCGCCAGTGCGACGACAGGGAGCTACGAGCAGTACTTC.

V gene TRBV20-1 combines with J gene TRBJ2-3; 11 bases map to TRBD2. Germline CDR1 reads DFQATT; CDR2 reads SNEGSKA (reference sequence). The CDR3 has 15 residues. V gave up 5 bases and J gave up 2 bases; unmatched junction bases: 6. Here the CDR3 DNA reads TGCAGTGCTTTCCTAGCGGGGGGATCCACAGATACGCAGTATTTT. It translates to CSAFLAGGSTDTQYF.

The V gene is TRBV4-1, the J gene TRBJ2-5; no reliable D call. This CDR3 has 14 amino acids. Trimming took off 0 bases at V and 4 bases at J, with 9 bases between the two ends. Looked up from germline, CDR1 is MGHRA and CDR2 is YSYEKL. The CDR3 region has the DNA TGCGCCAGCAGCCAAGATCGTGTGCGAGAGACCCAGTACTTC. Residues: CASSQDRVRETQYF.

This clonotype was observed at least ten times. The gene calls are TRBV4-1 and TRBJ2-7, with D perhaps given as TRBD1 or TRBD2 (6 bases each). Germline V gives CDR1 MGHRA, CDR2 YSYEKL. The CDR3 is 18 residues long. Between the trimmed V and J ends, which lost 0 bases and 0 bases, there was a span of 18 bases. The CDR3 region has the DNA TGCGCCAGCAGCCAAGATCCCGGGGGCCAGGGATTCTCCTACGAGCAGTACTTC. Its protein product is CASSQDPGGQGFSYEQYF.